Presented here are 25 T cell receptor beta chains from one specimen sequenced in a study of cytomegalovirus exposure and HLA in healthy donors. Primers included in the PCR were 60 Vbeta and 13 Jbeta primers. TCRdb's copy holds only in-frame clones and misses some; the assay was immunoSEQ multiplex PCR. The repertoire holds under 200,000 clones, with more than 70% as singletons. Sequences were obtained from PBMCs. These receptors came from a man aged 35-49 years in good health and CMV-seropositive.

The gene calls are TRBV7-8 and TRBJ2-5; D gene uncertain. V was trimmed by 1 base and J by 1 base, leaving 4 bases between them. The germline V gene encodes CDR1 SGHVS and CDR2 FQNEAQ. CDR3 size: 13 residues. The DNA of the CDR3 is TGTGCCAGCAGCTTAGTCAGCCAAGAGACCCAGTACTTC. The encoded protein is CASSLVSQETQYF.

This clone turned up a few times. The chain recombines TRBV7-3 with TRBJ2-6; D not resolved. Trimming took off 6 bases at V and 0 bases at J, with 15 bases between the two ends. CDR1 SGHTA and CDR2 FQGTGA come from the germline V gene. The CDR3 covers 17 residues. The CDR3 loop is CASSSRLLPSGANVLTF. CDR3 nucleotide sequence: TGTGCCAGCAGTTCCCGACTCCTTCCCTCTGGGGCCAACGTCCTGACTTTC. Drawing the rest from reference TRBV7-3 and TRBJ2-6, the complete variable domain is GAGVSQTPSNKVTEKGKYVELRCDPISGHTALYWYRQSLGQGPEFLIYFQGTGAADDSGLPNDRFFAVRPEGSVSTLKIQRTERGDSAVYLCASSSRLLPSGANVLTFGAGSRLTVL.

About this clone: A read error may account for a junction end that differs from germline. The V and J genes are TRBV7-7 and TRBJ2-5; D may be TRBD1 (6 bases). This CDR3 has 15 residues. From germline, CDR1 is SSHAT and CDR2 FNYEAQ (reference sequence). The CDR3 DNA is TGTGCTAGCAGCTTAGCCCCCACAGGGAAAGAGACCCAGTACTTC. Protein sequence: CASSLAPTGKETQYF.

The chain links TRBV6-5 to TRBJ1-4; D remains ambiguous. From germline, CDR1 is MNHEY and CDR2 SVGAGI. V lost 1 base and J 7 bases, leaving 13 bases between the germline ends. This CDR3 region has 15 residues. CDR3 sequence (DNA): TGTGCCAGCAGTTACTATCAGGCGCCTATTGAAAAACTGTTTTTT. It translates to CASSYYQAPIEKLFF.

This clone occurred once. The DNA for the CDR3 is TGCGCCAGCAGCTTGTTGATGGGACAGGGTAGCGATGAGCAGTTCTTC. This gives the protein CASSLLMGQGSDEQFF. The J gene is TRBJ2-1, the V gene TRBV5-1; 9 nucleotides agree with TRBD1. In germline, CDR1 is SGHRS, CDR2 YFSETQ. The CDR3 length is 16 residues. Trimming cost V 1 base and J 8 bases; bases outside gene matches: 10.

This chain connects TRBV25-1 to TRBJ2-5, with D possibly TRBD2 on 7 matching bases. Trimming pared 8 bases from V and 5 bases from J, leaving 18 bases between. The germline V gene encodes CDR1 MGHDK and CDR2 SYGVNS. There are 14 residues in the CDR3. The CDR3 loop reads CASDERGGPETQYF. Here the CDR3 DNA reads TGTGCCAGCGACGAGAGGGGGGGTCCGGAGACCCAGTACTTC.

The rearrangement links TRBV5-1 to TRBJ1-1, with 9 bases matching TRBD1. V shed 2 bases and J 5 bases; nucleotides not matched to a gene: 16. In germline, CDR1 is SGHRS, CDR2 YFSETQ. CDR3 length: 18 amino acids. The CDR3 DNA reads as TGCGCCAGCAGCTTTAAGGTTTCCGCGGGACAGGGTAGGACTGAAGCTTTCTTT. Translation: CASSFKVSAGQGRTEAFF.

This chain joins TRBV30 and TRBJ2-5; no reliable D call. This CDR3 contains 11 residues. Trimming left V 4 bases short and J 2 bases short, with 5 bases between. Germline values: CDR1 GTSNPN, CDR2 SVGIG (reference sequence). CDR3 protein: CAWTDQETQYF. DNA of the CDR3: TGTGCCTGGACAGATCAAGAGACCCAGTACTTC.

As to this clone: A read error may account for a junction end that differs from germline. The chain joins TRBV7-9 to TRBJ1-3; 8 bases map to TRBD1. CDR3 length: 17 residues. Germline V gene data show CDR1 as SEHNR and CDR2 as FQNEAQ (reference sequence). CDR3 sequence: CSSSPRRVDRERNTIYF. CDR3 nucleotide sequence: TGTTCCAGCAGCCCACGCCGAGTGGACAGGGAAAGAAACACCATATATTTT.

The chain has TRBV6-5 and TRBJ1-1; weak D call: TRBD1 (5 bases). The V and J ends lost 0 bases and 6 bases respectively, with 14 bases between them. The V gene's germline CDR1 is MNHEY and CDR2 SVGAGI. This CDR3 has 15 residues. The DNA for the CDR3 is TGTGCCAGCAGTTACTCAAACTCAGGGTTGTCTGAAGCTTTCTTT. Translation: CASSYSNSGLSEAFF.

This chain links TRBV6-1 with TRBJ1-1, with D unclear. The CDR3 has 12 amino acids. V lost 5 bases to trimming and J lost 0 bases, with 4 bases between them. Germline CDR1 and CDR2: MNHNS and SASEGT. CDR3 nucleotide sequence: TGTGCCAGCAGTACAATGAACACTGAAGCTTTCTTT. It specifies CASSTMNTEAFF.

The CDR3 nucleotides read TGTGCCAGTAGTCCCCAGGGTTACTATGGCTACACCTTC. Protein sequence: CASSPQGYYGYTF. V usage is TRBV19 and J usage is TRBJ1-2, with a possible D match to TRBD1 (5 bases). The CDR3 is 13 residues long. Germline loops: CDR1 LNHDA, CDR2 SQIVND (reference sequence). Trimming stripped 5 bases from V and 3 bases from J, with 10 bases between.

The chain recombines TRBV19 with TRBJ1-4, with 9 positions matching TRBD1. V gave up 0 bases and J gave up 11 bases; unmatched junction bases: 7. Per the germline V gene, CDR1 is LNHDA and CDR2 is SQIVND (reference sequence). The length of the CDR3 is 15 residues. DNA of the CDR3: TGTGCCAGTAGTATAGATCGGCCGACAGGGGGGAAACTGTTTTTT. Protein product: CASSIDRPTGGKLFF.

The chain carries TRBV29-1 and TRBJ2-6, with TRBD1 as a possible D gene (5 bases). This CDR3 has 14 amino acids. Germline V gene sequence: CDR1 SQVTM, CDR2 ANQGSEA. V gave up 4 bases and J gave up 4 bases, with 11 bases separating them. The CDR3 is CSVGDSPGANVLTF. The DNA for the CDR3 is TGCAGCGTTGGAGACAGTCCCGGGGCCAACGTCCTGACTTTC. Drawing the rest from reference TRBV29-1 and TRBJ2-6, the complete variable domain is SAVISQKPSRDICQRGTSLTIQCQVDSQVTMMFWYRQQPGQSLTLIATANQGSEATYESGFVIDKFPISRPNLTFSTLTVSNMSPEDSSIYLCSVGDSPGANVLTFGAGSRLTVL.

The rearrangement links TRBV18 to TRBJ1-3; possibly TRBD1 for D (6 bases). Germline V CDR1 and CDR2: KGHSH, LQKENI. CDR3 length: 15 residues. Trimming removed 4 bases from V and 2 bases from J, with 12 bases in between. CDR3 sequence reads: CASSQGQIPGNTIYF. The CDR3, as DNA: TGTGCCAGCTCACAAGGACAGATACCTGGAAACACCATATATTTT.

This chain connects TRBV27 to TRBJ2-7; tentatively, D is TRBD1 (5 bases). This CDR3 has 15 residues. Trimming cost V 2 bases and J 5 bases, with 16 bases left between them. Germline V gene data show CDR1 as MNHEY and CDR2 as SMNVEV (reference sequence). The CDR3 nucleotides are TGTGCCAGCAGTTTAGGTTTAGGGCAGGGCCACGAGCAGTACTTC. This codes for CASSLGLGQGHEQYF.

The chain employs TRBV2 and TRBJ2-2; D gene unclear. V gave up 6 bases and J gave up 1 base, with 6 bases separating them. This CDR3 is built from 13 residues. Germline V CDR1 and CDR2: SNHLY, FYNNEI. This chain's CDR3 is CASRTENTGELFF. Here the CDR3 DNA reads TGTGCCAGCAGAACAGAGAACACCGGGGAGCTGTTTTTT.

V gene TRBV21-1 combines with J gene TRBJ2-5; the table assigns TRBD2, which was not confirmed against the DNA. The end of the DNA is better explained by TRBJ2-7, so the J call may be wrong. TRBV21-1 is shown as a pseudogene. This CDR3 is built from 13 residues. In DNA, the CDR3 is TGTGCCAGCAGCAGGTCCGCTACCTACGAGCAGTACTTC. Translating it yields CASSRSATYEQYF.

The V call is TRBV5-1, the J call TRBJ2-1; 8 bases are shared with TRBD2. CDR3 size: 15 residues. Germline CDR1 reads SGHRS; CDR2 reads YFSETQ. The V segment lost 5 bases and the J segment 1 base; nucleotides outside the gene matches: 5. The CDR3 spells CASSPLAESYNEQFF. The CDR3, as DNA: TGCGCCAGCAGTCCACTAGCGGAGTCCTACAATGAGCAGTTCTTC. Full variable domain (missing parts from reference TRBV5-1 and TRBJ2-1): KAGVTQTPRYLIKTRGQQVTLSCSPISGHRSVSWYQQTPGQGLQFLFEYFSETQRNKGNFPGRFSGRQFSNSRSEMNVSTLELGDSALYLCASSPLAESYNEQFFGPGTRLTVL.

The rearrangement links TRBV6-5 to TRBJ1-2, with unresolved D. Trimming removed 5 bases at V and 4 bases at J, with 14 bases between. Looked up from germline, CDR1 is MNHEY and CDR2 is SVGAGI. There are 14 residues in the CDR3. The CDR3, as DNA: TGTGCCAGCAGTCCTTCCTGGCAGGTCTATGGCTACACCTTC. Amino acid sequence: CASSPSWQVYGYTF.

This chain links TRBV2 with TRBJ2-7; TRBD1 agrees at 7 bases. With V trimmed by 10 bases and J by 0 bases, 9 bases remained unmatched. CDR1 is SNHLY and CDR2 is FYNNEI in the germline V gene. The CDR3 totals 14 residues. The CDR3 sequence is CATYRDSGSYEQYF. CDR3 DNA sequence: TGTGCCACCTACCGGGACAGTGGCTCCTACGAGCAGTACTTC.

The rearrangement joins TRBV4-1 to TRBJ2-1; 10 bases agree with TRBD2. V lost 3 bases to trimming and J lost 4 bases; unmatched junction nucleotides: 3. The length of the CDR3 is 15 residues. CDR1 and CDR2 (germline): MGHRA, YSYEKL. The CDR3 DNA sequence: TGCGCCAGCAGCCAGGGACTAGCGACATACAATGAGCAGTTCTTC. Protein sequence: CASSQGLATYNEQFF.

The rearrangement links TRBV7-9 to TRBJ1-2; 8 nucleotides align to TRBD1. The V segment lost 5 bases and the J segment 4 bases; nucleotides outside the gene matches: 18. Germline assignment: CDR1 SEHNR and CDR2 FQNEAQ (reference sequence). This CDR3 comprises 18 residues. In DNA, the CDR3 is TGTGCCAGCAGCCTAGGGGGGACAGGAGCGTCCCGAGGCTATGGCTACACCTTC. This codes for CASSLGGTGASRGYGYTF.

The chain employs TRBV14 and TRBJ2-3; TRBD1 might be the D (5 bases). Trimming took 3 bases from V and 1 from J, leaving 8 bases between them. Germline lookup yields CDR1 SGHDN and CDR2 FVKESK. CDR3 length: 14 amino acids. CDR3 in DNA: TGTGCCAGCAGCCATGGGGCAGGCACAGATACGCAGTATTTT. Translating it yields CASSHGAGTDTQYF. Complete variable domain (other parts from reference TRBV14 and TRBJ2-3): EAGVTQFPSHSVIEKGQTVTLRCDPISGHDNLYWYRRVMGKEIKFLLHFVKESKQDESGMPNNRFLAERTGGTYSTLKVQPAELEDSGVYFCASSHGAGTDTQYFGPGTRLTVL.

CDR3 protein: CASSAGLAVTGELFF. DNA of the CDR3: TGTGCCAGCAGCGCGGGACTAGCGGTCACCGGGGAGCTGTTTTTT. This chain connects TRBV2 to TRBJ2-2, with 11 bases fitting TRBD2. The ends lost 6 bases at V and 4 bases at J; junction bases unmatched: 4. This CDR3 is 15 amino acids long. Germline-derived CDR1 and CDR2 are SNHLY and FYNNEI.